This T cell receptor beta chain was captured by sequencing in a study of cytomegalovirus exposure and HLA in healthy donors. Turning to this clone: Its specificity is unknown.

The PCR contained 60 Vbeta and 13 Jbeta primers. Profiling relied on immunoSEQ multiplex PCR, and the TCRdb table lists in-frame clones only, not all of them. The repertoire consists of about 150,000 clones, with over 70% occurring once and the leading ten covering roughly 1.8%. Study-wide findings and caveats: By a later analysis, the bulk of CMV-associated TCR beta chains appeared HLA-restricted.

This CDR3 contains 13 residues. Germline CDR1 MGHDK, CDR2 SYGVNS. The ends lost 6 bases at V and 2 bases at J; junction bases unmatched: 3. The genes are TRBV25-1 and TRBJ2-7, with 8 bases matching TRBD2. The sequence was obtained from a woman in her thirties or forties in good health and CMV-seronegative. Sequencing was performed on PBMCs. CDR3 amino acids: CASRREATYEQYF. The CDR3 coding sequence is TGTGCCAGCAGGCGGGAGGCCACCTACGAGCAGTACTTC.